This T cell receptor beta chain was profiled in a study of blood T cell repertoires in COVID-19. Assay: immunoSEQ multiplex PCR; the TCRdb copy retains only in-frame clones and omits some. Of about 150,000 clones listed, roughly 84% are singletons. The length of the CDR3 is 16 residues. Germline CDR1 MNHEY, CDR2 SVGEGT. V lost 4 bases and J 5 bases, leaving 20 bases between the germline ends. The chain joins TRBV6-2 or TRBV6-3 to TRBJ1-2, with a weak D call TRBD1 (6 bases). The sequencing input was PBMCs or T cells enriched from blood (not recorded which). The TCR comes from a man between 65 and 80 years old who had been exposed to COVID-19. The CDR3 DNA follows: TGTGCCAGCAGTTTTGCCGGCGGACAGACTTTTTATGGCTACACCTTC. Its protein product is CASSFAGGQTFYGYTF.